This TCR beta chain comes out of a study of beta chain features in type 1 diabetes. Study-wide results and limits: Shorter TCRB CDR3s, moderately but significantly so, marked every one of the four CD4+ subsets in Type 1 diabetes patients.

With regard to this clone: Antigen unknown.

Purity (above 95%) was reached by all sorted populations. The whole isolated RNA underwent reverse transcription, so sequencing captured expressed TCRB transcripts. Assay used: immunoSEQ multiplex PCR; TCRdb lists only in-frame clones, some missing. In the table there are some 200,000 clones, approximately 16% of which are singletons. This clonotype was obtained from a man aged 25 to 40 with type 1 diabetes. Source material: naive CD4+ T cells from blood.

CDR3 region: CAWSPGQGGTDTQYF. In DNA, the CDR3 is TGTGCCTGGAGTCCGGGACAGGGAGGCACAGATACGCAGTATTTT. The J gene is TRBJ2-3, the V gene TRBV30, with TRBD1 matching over 9 bases. Germline CDR1 GTSNPN, CDR2 SVGIG (reference sequence). The CDR3 is 15 amino acids. The ends lost 2 bases at V and 1 base at J; junction bases unmatched: 4. Full variable domain (outside the CDR3, taken from reference TRBV30 and TRBJ2-3): SQTIHQWPATLVQPVGSPLSLECTVEGTSNPNLYWYRQAAGRGLQLLFYSVGIGQISSEVPQNLSASRPQDRQFILSSKKLLLSDSGFYLCAWSPGQGGTDTQYFGPGTRLTVL.